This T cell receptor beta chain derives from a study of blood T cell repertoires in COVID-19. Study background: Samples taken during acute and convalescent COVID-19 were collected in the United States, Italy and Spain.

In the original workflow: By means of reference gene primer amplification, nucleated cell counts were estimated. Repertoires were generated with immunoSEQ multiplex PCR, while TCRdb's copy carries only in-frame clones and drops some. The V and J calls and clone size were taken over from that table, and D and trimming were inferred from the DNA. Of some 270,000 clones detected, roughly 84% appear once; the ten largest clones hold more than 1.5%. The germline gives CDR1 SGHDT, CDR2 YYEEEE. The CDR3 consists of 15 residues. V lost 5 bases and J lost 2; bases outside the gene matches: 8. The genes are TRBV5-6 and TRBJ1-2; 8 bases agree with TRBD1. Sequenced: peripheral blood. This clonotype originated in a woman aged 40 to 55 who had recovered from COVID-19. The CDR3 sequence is CASRLYRTGNYGYTF. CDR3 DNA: TGTGCCAGCAGACTATACAGGACAGGGAACTATGGCTACACCTTC.